These T cell receptor beta chains were read from a single sample in a study of Ad26.COV2.S vaccination and SARS-CoV-2 variants. TCRdb's copy holds only in-frame clones and misses some; the assay was immunoSEQ multiplex PCR. The data show around 350,000 clones, 90% to 95% seen once. This material consisted of peripheral blood, taken after recovery from COVID-19. The receptors shown here come from a human donor who had recovered from COVID-19. Both conserved end residues are part of each CDR3. Each record gives: CDR3 DNA, CDR3 protein, clone size, D gene, V gene, J gene. D genes are given only for firm matches. Clone size is not always given. Where it is, it says once, few, many or a class for expanded clones.

TGTGCCAGCAGTGAGCCAAGTTTAAGCTCCTACGAGCAGTACTTC	CASSEPSLSSYEQYF	-	-	TRBV2	TRBJ2-7
TGTGCCAGCAGCTTGGAAGGGGTCAGCGTCAGGACCCAGTACTTC	CASSLEGVSVRTQYF	-	-	TRBV5-4	TRBJ2-5
TGTGCCAGCCCCCTGGTGTCGGGGGGGCCGAACAATGAGCAGTTCTTC	CASPLVSGGPNNEQFF	-	TRBD2	TRBV2	TRBJ2-1
TGTGCCAGCAGCTTGGTAGGGGCTGAACCCGGGGAGCTGTTTTTT	CASSLVGAEPGELFF	-	-	TRBV5-6	TRBJ2-2
TGTGCCAGCAGTAACCTCGGGACAGATACGCAGTATTTT	CASSNLGTDTQYF	-	-	TRBV2	TRBJ2-3
TGTGCCAGCAGCCAAGATTCAGTTCGGGGTAATGAGCAGTTCTTC	CASSQDSVRGNEQFF	-	-	TRBV3-1/TRBV3-2	TRBJ2-1
TGTGCCAGCAGTTACTCCGCGGGGCGCACAGATACGCAGTATTTT	CASSYSAGRTDTQYF	-	-	TRBV6-5	TRBJ2-3
TGCGCCAGCAGTCCCCAGGGGAACACTGAAGCTTTCTTT	CASSPQGNTEAFF	few	-	TRBV10-1	TRBJ1-1
TGCGCCAGCAGCTCTAATTCGTACCAAGAGACCCAGTACTTC	CASSSNSYQETQYF	-	-	TRBV5-1	TRBJ2-5
TGTGCCAGCAGCTTAGAGGCATACACTGAAGCTTTCTTT	CASSLEAYTEAFF	-	-	TRBV11-2	TRBJ1-1
TGTGCCAGCAGTGAAGCCTCCGGCGCAGGGGCCTATGGCTACACCTTC	CASSEASGAGAYGYTF	-	-	TRBV6-1	TRBJ1-2
TGCGCCAGCAGCACCGGGACTAGCGGCCAAGAGACCCAGTACTTC	CASSTGTSGQETQYF	-	TRBD2	TRBV5-1	TRBJ2-5
TGTGCCAGCAGCTTAGGGGCCGGGTATGGCTACACCTTC	CASSLGAGYGYTF	-	-	TRBV7-9	TRBJ1-2
TGCGCCAGCAGCCAAGAAACAGGGTCTCGAGAGACCCAGTACTTC	CASSQETGSRETQYF	-	-	TRBV4-3	TRBJ2-5
TGCGCCAGCAGCTTCACTAGCGGGGGGAACTCCTACGAGCAGTACTTC	CASSFTSGGNSYEQYF	-	TRBD2	TRBV5-1	TRBJ2-7
TGTGCCAGCAGCTTGTGGATGAACTATGGCTACACCTTC	CASSLWMNYGYTF	-	-	TRBV5-4	TRBJ1-2
TGTGCCAGTAGTAGGGGTCTTGACGGCACTGAAGCTTTCTTT	CASSRGLDGTEAFF	-	-	TRBV19	TRBJ1-1
TGTGCCAGCAGGGGGGGTGTTCAAGAGACCCAGTACTTC	CASRGGVQETQYF	once	-	TRBV27	TRBJ2-5
TGTGCCAGCAGAGGAGAAGAGGGCGTAATGACTGAAGCTTTCTTT	CASRGEEGVMTEAFF	-	-	TRBV6-5	TRBJ1-1
TGTGCCAGCAGTTATGAGGGCAGGGACAATTCACCCCTCCACTTT	CASSYEGRDNSPLHF	once	-	TRBV6-5	TRBJ1-6
TGTGCCAGCTCACCAGGACAGGGTCAAGAAAAACTGTTTTTT	CASSPGQGQEKLFF	-	TRBD1	TRBV18	TRBJ1-4
TGTGCCAGCAGTCCCAGGGCCTCAGCTGAAGCTTTCTTT	CASSPRASAEAFF	-	-	TRBV6-2/TRBV6-3	TRBJ1-1
TGTGCCAGCAGCGTCGGGACAGGGTACGAGCAGTACTTC	CASSVGTGYEQYF	-	TRBD1	TRBV7-2	TRBJ2-7
TGTGCCAGCAGTGAAATCTGGGGGACGAACACCGGGGAGCTGTTTTTT	CASSEIWGTNTGELFF	-	-	TRBV6-1	TRBJ2-2
TGTGCCAGCAGCCAGCGCCGACTGGGGTCCAACACTGAAGCTTTCTTT	CASSQRRLGSNTEAFF	-	-	TRBV11-2	TRBJ1-1
TGCGCCAGCAGCCTGGGACCAAGGAGGGGGGATACGCAGTATTTT	CASSLGPRRGDTQYF	-	-	TRBV5-1	TRBJ2-3
TGCGCCAGCTGGGGCCATGGCTATGGCTACACCTTC	CASWGHGYGYTF	few	-	TRBV4-1	TRBJ1-2
TGTGCCAGCGGAGACGCCGGGACAGGTAGCCCCCTAGAGCAGTACTTC	CASGDAGTGSPLEQYF	-	TRBD1	TRBV27	TRBJ2-7
TGTGCCAGCAGCCCCGGGGATAGCACAGATACGCAGTATTTT	CASSPGDSTDTQYF	-	-	TRBV9	TRBJ2-3
TGTGCCAGCAGCGGAGCAGCAGAAGGGATCTCTGGAAACACCATATATTTT	CASSGAAEGISGNTIYF	-	-	TRBV7-9	TRBJ1-3
TGCGCCAGCAGTGACCTAGGCACAGCGCTCGGCCGCTACGAGCAGTACTTC	CASSDLGTALGRYEQYF	-	-	TRBV10-2	TRBJ2-7
TGTGCCAGCTCACCAGGCGATCAGCCCCAGCATTTT	CASSPGDQPQHF	-	-	TRBV18	TRBJ1-5
TGTGCCAGCAGCCAAGATGGAGTACGTAGCAATCAGCCCCAGCATTTT	CASSQDGVRSNQPQHF	-	-	TRBV3-1/TRBV3-2	TRBJ1-5
TGTGCCAGCAGCCTTAGACAGGGGCGTGGCTACACCTTC	CASSLRQGRGYTF	-	TRBD1	TRBV7-2	TRBJ1-2
TGTGCCAGCTCACCACCCCAAGATACGCAGTATTTT	CASSPPQDTQYF	-	-	TRBV18	TRBJ2-3
TGTGCCAGCAGCCCCGGGACAGGGAACTATGGCTACACCTTC	CASSPGTGNYGYTF	-	TRBD1	TRBV9	TRBJ1-2
TGTGCCAGCAGCTGGTCCAGGGGATCGGATCAGCCCCAGCATTTT	CASSWSRGSDQPQHF	few	-	TRBV5-8	TRBJ1-5
TGTGCCAGCAGTTCGGGGGGGTTACCCTACGAGCAGTACTTC	CASSSGGLPYEQYF	-	TRBD2	TRBV6-1	TRBJ2-7
TGTGCCAGCAGCAGCGACAGGGGGCGCCCCTACGAGCAGTACTTC	CASSSDRGRPYEQYF	-	TRBD1	TRBV7-9	TRBJ2-7
TGTGCCAGCAACCGGGACGGAGAAAACAATGAGCAGTTCTTC	CASNRDGENNEQFF	-	-	TRBV2	TRBJ2-1
TGTGCCAGCAGCGGAATGATCAATTCGAACACCGGGGAGCTGTTTTTT	CASSGMINSNTGELFF	-	-	TRBV5-6	TRBJ2-2
TGTGCCAGCAGTCCAGGGGAAGGCTACACCTTC	CASSPGEGYTF	-	-	TRBV27	TRBJ1-2
TGCGCCAGCAGCCTCGCGACAGTTGTCTACGAGCAGTACTTC	CASSLATVVYEQYF	-	-	TRBV4-1	TRBJ2-7
TGTGCCAGTAGTCTTCAGGGAGGGGTTGCCTACAATGAGCAGTTCTTC	CASSLQGGVAYNEQFF	-	TRBD2	TRBV19	TRBJ2-1
TGTGCCAGCAGCGCACAGGGGAGGAGCACAGATACGCAGTATTTT	CASSAQGRSTDTQYF	-	-	TRBV9	TRBJ2-3
TGTGCCAGCAGCTGGAGCGGGGGGGCCGGGTTCTTC	CASSWSGGAGFF	once	TRBD2	TRBV11-2	TRBJ2-1
TGTGCCAGCAGCCGGGACAGGGACAACTCCTACGAGCAGTACTTC	CASSRDRDNSYEQYF	-	TRBD1	TRBV14	TRBJ2-7
TGTGCCAGTAGCACCGGGACAGGGGGTGCTCAGCCCCAGCATTTT	CASSTGTGGAQPQHF	few	TRBD1	TRBV19	TRBJ1-5
TGTGCCAGCAGGGCAGGGGGCCGGGACACTGAAGCTTTCTTT	CASRAGGRDTEAFF	-	TRBD1	TRBV27	TRBJ1-1